Included here is one T cell receptor beta chain sequence, with context. What it binds is unknown. The CDR3 length is 13 residues. The germline V and J ends were trimmed by 0 bases and 4 bases, with 6 bases remaining between them. CDR1 and CDR2 from the germline V gene are SGHTA and FQGTGA. This record belongs to a study of tumor-infiltrating lymphocytes in localized non-small cell lung cancer. TCRdb keeps only in-frame clones here, not all; method: immunoSEQ multiplex PCR. Of 4,600 or so clones detected, approximately 95% appear once; the ten largest clones hold about 3.4%. Overall study findings and caveats: Different pieces of the same tissue went to different assays, confounding technical variation with intratumor heterogeneity.

Material: uninvolved lung tissue not adjacent to the tumor. The TCR sequence derives from a human donor with non-small cell lung cancer. V and J are TRBV7-3 and TRBJ1-1; D gene ambiguous. The CDR3 reads CASSLTPSTEAFF. The CDR3 bases are TGTGCCAGCAGCTTAACCCCAAGCACTGAAGCTTTCTTT. Full variable domain (remainder filled in from reference TRBV7-3 and TRBJ1-1): GAGVSQTPSNKVTEKGKYVELRCDPISGHTALYWYRQSLGQGPEFLIYFQGTGAADDSGLPNDRFFAVRPEGSVSTLKIQRTERGDSAVYLCASSLTPSTEAFFGQGTRLTVV.